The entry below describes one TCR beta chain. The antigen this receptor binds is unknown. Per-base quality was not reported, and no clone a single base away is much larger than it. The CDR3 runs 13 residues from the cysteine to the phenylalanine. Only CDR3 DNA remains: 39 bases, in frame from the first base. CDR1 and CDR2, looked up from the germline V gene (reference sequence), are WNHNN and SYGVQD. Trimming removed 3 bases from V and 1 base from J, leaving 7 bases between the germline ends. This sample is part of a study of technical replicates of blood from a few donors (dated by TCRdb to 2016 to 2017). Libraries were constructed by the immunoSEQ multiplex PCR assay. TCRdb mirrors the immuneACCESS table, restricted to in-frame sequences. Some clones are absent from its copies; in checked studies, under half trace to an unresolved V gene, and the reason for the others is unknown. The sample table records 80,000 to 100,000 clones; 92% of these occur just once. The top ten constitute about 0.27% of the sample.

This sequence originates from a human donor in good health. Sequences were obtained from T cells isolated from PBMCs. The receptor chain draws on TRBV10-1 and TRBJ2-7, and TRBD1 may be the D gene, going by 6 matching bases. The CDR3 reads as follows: CASSDRGSYEQYF. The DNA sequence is TGCGCCAGCAGTGATAGGGGGTCCTACGAGCAGTACTTC.